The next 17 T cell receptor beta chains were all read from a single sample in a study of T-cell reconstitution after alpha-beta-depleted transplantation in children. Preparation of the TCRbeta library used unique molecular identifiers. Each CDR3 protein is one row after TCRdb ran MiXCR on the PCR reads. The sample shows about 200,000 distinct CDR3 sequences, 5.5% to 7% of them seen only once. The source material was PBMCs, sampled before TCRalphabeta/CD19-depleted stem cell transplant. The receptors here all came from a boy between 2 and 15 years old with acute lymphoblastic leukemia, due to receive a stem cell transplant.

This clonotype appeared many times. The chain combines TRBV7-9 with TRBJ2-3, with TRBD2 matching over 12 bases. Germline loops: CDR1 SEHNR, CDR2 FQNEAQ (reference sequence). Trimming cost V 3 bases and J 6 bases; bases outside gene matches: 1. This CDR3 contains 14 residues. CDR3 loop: CASSFGTSGDTQYF. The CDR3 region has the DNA TGTGCCAGCAGCTTTGGGACTAGCGGGGATACGCAGTATTTT. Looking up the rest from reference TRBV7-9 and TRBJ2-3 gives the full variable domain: DTGVSQNPRHKITKRGQNVTFRCDPISEHNRLYWYRQTLGQGPEFLTYFQNEAQLEKSRLLSDRFSAERPKGSFSTLEIQRTEQGDSAMYLCASSFGTSGDTQYFGPGTRLTVL.

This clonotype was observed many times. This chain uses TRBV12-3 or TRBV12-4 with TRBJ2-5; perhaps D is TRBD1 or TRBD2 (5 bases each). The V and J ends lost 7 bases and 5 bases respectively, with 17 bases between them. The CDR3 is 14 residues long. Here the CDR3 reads CASTPRDPHETQYF. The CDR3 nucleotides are TGTGCCAGCACCCCCCGGGACCCCCATGAGACCCAGTACTTC.

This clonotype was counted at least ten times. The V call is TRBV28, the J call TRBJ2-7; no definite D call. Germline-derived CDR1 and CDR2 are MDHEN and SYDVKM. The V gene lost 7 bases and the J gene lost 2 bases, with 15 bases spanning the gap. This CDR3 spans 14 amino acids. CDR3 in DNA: TGTGCCAGCAAAGAGTATTCTACCCCCTACGAGCAGTACTTC. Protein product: CASKEYSTPYEQYF.

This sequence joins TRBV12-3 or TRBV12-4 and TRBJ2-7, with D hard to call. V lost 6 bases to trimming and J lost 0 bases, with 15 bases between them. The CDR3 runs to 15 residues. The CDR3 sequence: CASSPMLIRSYEQYF. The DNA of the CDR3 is TGTGCCAGCAGCCCCATGCTGATTCGCTCCTACGAGCAGTACTTC.

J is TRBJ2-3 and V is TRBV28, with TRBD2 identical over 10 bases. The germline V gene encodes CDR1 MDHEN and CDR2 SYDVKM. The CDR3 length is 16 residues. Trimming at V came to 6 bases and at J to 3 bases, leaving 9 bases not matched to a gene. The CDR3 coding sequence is TGTGCCAGCAGGGGGACTTTAGCGGGAGGAACAGATACGCAGTATTTT. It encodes CASRGTLAGGTDTQYF. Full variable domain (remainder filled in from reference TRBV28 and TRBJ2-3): DVKVTQSSRYLVKRTGEKVFLECVQDMDHENMFWYRQDPGLGLRLIYFSYDVKMKEKGDIPEGYSVSREKKERFSLILESASTNQTSMYLCASRGTLAGGTDTQYFGPGTRLTVL.

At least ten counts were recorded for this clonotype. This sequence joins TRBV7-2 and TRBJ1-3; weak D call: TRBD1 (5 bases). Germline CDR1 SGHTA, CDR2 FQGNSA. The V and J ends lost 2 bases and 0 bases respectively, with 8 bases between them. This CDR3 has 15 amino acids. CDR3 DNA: TGTGCCAGCAGCTTACAGGGTTACTCTGGAAACACCATATATTTT. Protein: CASSLQGYSGNTIYF.

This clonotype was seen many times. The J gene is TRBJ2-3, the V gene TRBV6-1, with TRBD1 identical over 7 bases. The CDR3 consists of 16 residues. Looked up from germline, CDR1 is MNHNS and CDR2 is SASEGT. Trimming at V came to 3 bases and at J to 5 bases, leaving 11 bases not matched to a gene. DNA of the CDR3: TGTGCCAGCAGTGAGGAGGTGACAGGGCGTGTAGATACGCAGTATTTT. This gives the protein CASSEEVTGRVDTQYF.

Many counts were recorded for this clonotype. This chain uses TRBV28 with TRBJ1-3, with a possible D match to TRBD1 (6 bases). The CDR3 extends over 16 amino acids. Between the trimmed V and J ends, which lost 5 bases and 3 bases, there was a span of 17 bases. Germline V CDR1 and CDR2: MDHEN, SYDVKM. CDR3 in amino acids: CASSGQQPGGGNTIYF. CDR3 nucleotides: TGTGCCAGCAGTGGACAGCAGCCAGGTGGTGGAAACACCATATATTTT.

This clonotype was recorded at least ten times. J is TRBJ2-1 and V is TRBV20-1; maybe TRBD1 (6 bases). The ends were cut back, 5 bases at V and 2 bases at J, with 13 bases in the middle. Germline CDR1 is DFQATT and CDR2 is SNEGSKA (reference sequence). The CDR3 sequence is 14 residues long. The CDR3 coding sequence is TGCAGTGCTGTCCGTCGGGACACCTACAATGAGCAGTTCTTC. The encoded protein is CSAVRRDTYNEQFF.

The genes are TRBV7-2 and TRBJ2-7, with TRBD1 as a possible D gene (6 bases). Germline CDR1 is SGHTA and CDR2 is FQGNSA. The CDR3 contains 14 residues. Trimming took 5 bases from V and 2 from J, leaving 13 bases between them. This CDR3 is CASSDRTATYEQYF. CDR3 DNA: TGTGCCAGCAGCGACCGGACAGCCACCTACGAGCAGTACTTC.

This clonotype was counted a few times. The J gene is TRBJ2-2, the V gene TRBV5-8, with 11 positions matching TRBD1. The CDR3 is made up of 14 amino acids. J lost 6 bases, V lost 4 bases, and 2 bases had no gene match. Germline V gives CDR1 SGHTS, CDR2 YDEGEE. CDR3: CASSQGQGAGELFF. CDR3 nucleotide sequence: TGTGCCAGCAGCCAGGGACAGGGGGCCGGGGAGCTGTTTTTT.

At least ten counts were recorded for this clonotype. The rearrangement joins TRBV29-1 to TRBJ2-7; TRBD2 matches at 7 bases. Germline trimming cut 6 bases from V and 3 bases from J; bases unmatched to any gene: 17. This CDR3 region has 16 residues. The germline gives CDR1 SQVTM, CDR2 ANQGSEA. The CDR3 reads CSVASVGGGTFYEQYF. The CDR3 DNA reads TGCAGCGTAGCCAGCGTTGGGGGAGGGACCTTCTACGAGCAGTACTTC.

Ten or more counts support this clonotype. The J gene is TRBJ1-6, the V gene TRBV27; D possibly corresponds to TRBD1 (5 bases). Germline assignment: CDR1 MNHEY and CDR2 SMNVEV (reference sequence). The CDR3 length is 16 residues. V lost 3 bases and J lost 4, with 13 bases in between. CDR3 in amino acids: CASSFSPGVYNSPLHF. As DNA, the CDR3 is TGTGCCAGCAGTTTCTCTCCGGGGGTTTATAATTCACCCCTCCACTTT.

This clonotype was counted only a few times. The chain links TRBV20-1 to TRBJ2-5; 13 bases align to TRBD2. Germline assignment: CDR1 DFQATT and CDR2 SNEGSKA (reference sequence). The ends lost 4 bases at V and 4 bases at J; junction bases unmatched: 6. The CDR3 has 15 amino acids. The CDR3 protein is CSATPGLAGRETQYF. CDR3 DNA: TGCAGTGCTACGCCGGGACTAGCGGGGAGAGAGACCCAGTACTTC.

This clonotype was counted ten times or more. CDR3 DNA sequence: TGTGCCAGCAGCTTACAGGGGGCTCAGCCCCAGCATTTT. This gives the protein CASSLQGAQPQHF. V usage is TRBV7-2 and J usage is TRBJ1-5; 8 bases map to TRBD1. This CDR3 spans 13 amino acids. The junction had 0 bases not matched to a gene; V was cut back by 2 bases and J by 6 bases. CDR1 and CDR2 from the germline V gene are SGHTA and FQGNSA. Based on the CDR3 plus reference TRBV7-2 and TRBJ1-5, the full variable domain is GAGVSQSPSNKVTEKGKDVELRCDPISGHTALYWYRQSLGQGLEFLIYFQGNSAPDKSGLPSDRFSAERTGGSVSTLTIQRTQQEDSAVYLCASSLQGAQPQHFGDGTRLSIL.

The chain's CDR3 is CASSVATTPKRESPPDTQYF. The CDR3 nucleotides read TGTGCCAGCAGCGTAGCTACTACTCCCAAGCGGGAGTCCCCCCCAGATACGCAGTATTTT. The chain links TRBV9 to TRBJ2-3; 8 nucleotides agree with TRBD2. Germline lookup yields CDR1 SGDLS and CDR2 YYNGEE. The CDR3 runs to 20 residues. Germline trimming cut 0 bases from V and 4 bases from J; bases unmatched to any gene: 19. Filled out from reference TRBV9 and TRBJ2-3, the complete variable domain reads DSGVTQTPKHLITATGQRVTLRCSPRSGDLSVYWYQQSLDQGLQFLIQYYNGEERAKGNILERFSAQQFPDLHSELNLSSLELGDSALYFCASSVATTPKRESPPDTQYFGPGTRLTVL.

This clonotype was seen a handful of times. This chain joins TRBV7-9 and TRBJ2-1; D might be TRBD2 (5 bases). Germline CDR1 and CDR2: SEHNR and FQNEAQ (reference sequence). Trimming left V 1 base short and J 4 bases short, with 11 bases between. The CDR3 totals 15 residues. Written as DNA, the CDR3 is TGTGCCAGCAGCTTAGGAGGGCCAGGTTACAATGAGCAGTTCTTC. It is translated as CASSLGGPGYNEQFF.